A selection of T cell receptor beta chains follows, all from one sample in a study of a mutant IDH1 vaccine in newly diagnosed glioma. TCRdb's copy holds only in-frame clones and misses some; the assay was immunoSEQ multiplex PCR. The table includes about 51,000 clones, about 83% detected once. The sample in question was PBMCs, obtained from a glioma patient treated with radiotherapy, temozolomide or both. Receptors originate from a woman between 40 and 55 years old with glioma. Both conserved end residues are trimmed from each CDR3.

V gene,CDR3 protein
TRBV5-1,ASSLGQGIGELF
TRBV2,ASSEATSRQAQTRSYEQY
TRBV11-2,ASSLSGKTEAF
TRBV2,ASSKIGGAF
TRBV6-1,ASSARGQDSPLH
TRBV7-9,ASSPTEAF
TRBV10-3,AISESFRYEQY
TRBV30,AWGSFQQAHYGYT
TRBV27,ASSPSTGIKLYEQY
TRBV10-1,ANHGGTRGNEQY
TRBV5-1,ASSSRQGGTEETQY
TRBV9,ASSVEVMSPEAF
TRBV6-5,ASSYSAGNTIY
TRBV6-5,ASTVDREDGELF
TRBV10-3,AIGGVRDIEF
TRBV19,ASSIPAGLAGHEQY
TRBV2,ASSESGVNTGELF
TRBV6-5,ASSGASNTGELF
TRBV10-3,AISVTDTQY
TRBV2,ASSEEVNLGNEQF
TRBV7-3,ASSLISGAEAF
TRBV2,ASRAWGGGQY
TRBV5-1,ASSLEPGGTNEKLF
TRBV6-5,ASSYSVPGPQETQY
TRBV30,AWVPPSGNTIY
TRBV6-5,ASSYSTGRVSYEQY
TRBV13,ASSLMTPGRHSPLH
TRBV2,ASGGTTLH
TRBV10-3,AISEDREYGYT
TRBV5-1,ASSLGGAEAEAF
TRBV29-1,SAEHRYVYT
TRBV9,ASSVRGQETQY
TRBV5-1,ASREGAGTNTGELF
TRBV6-5,ASSFQGGAEAF
TRBV5-1,ASSLGVSYGSYEQY
TRBV6-1,ASSEERVTNEKLF
TRBV19,ASSPPRQGEYNEQF
TRBV5-6,ASSLVGFLHEQF
TRBV29-1,SVEVTGGDYNEQF
TRBV10-1,ASSEVHEQF
TRBV5-1,ASSQRGVLGEQY
TRBV5-1,ASSLEASGEQY
TRBV30,AWSVKGSSYEQY
TRBV29-1,SVGGGDFSYEQY
TRBV7-6,ASSLEGRINTEAF
TRBV7-8,ASSRIASQETQY
TRBV15,ATSRERGAYEQY
TRBV30,AWSDEAVNTEAF
TRBV29-1,SVAVEANEKLF
TRBV2,ASTKVGIIGNEQF
TRBV19,ASSATSGGTGELF
TRBV30,EGTGGKLF
TRBV9,ASSVDPVYGYT
TRBV2,AMRGRETSYEQY